The present T cell receptor (beta chain) was sequenced within a study of immune cell composition in non-small cell lung cancer. Overall study: Tumours were mainly lung adenocarcinoma or squamous cell carcinoma. Study conclusions and caveats: TIL tumour reactivity correlated with maximal tumour-associated clone frequency in adenocarcinoma. Tumour-reactive clones were not shown to match dominant in vivo tumour clones.

As for this clone: Its antigen is undetermined.

The normal lung sample lay at least 3 cm, and maximally far, from the tumour. Germline loops: CDR1 ENHRY, CDR2 SYGVKD. The CDR3 length is 12 residues. V lost 8 bases and J 1 base, leaving 8 bases between the germline ends. Data came from immunoSEQ multiplex PCR; TCRdb stores just in-frame clones and leaves some out. The table has 5,000 to 5,500 clones, roughly 88% seen once. Sequencing was done on a sample of non-adjacent lung tissue. This clonotype originated in a human donor with non-small cell lung cancer. Some clones in this sample may be carry-over from other donors' samples. The rearrangement uses TRBV10-3 and TRBJ2-5; D gene unclear. The CDR3 spells CAISETQETQYF. As DNA, the CDR3 is TGTGCCATCTCAGAAACCCAAGAGACCCAGTACTTC.